These 11 T cell receptor beta chains were all obtained from the same sample, sequenced in a study of blood T cell repertoires in COVID-19. Sequencing used immunoSEQ multiplex PCR; TCRdb keeps in-frame clones, though not all of them. The table includes around 100,000 clones, approximately 91% detected once. The material sequenced was peripheral blood. These receptors were collected from a man aged 45-65 years with active COVID-19.

The rearrangement uses TRBV9 and TRBJ2-3; 10 bases match TRBD2. With 3 bases clipped from V and 2 bases from J, the junction kept 18 bases outside the gene matches. The CDR3 consists of 20 residues. The germline CDR1 and CDR2 sequences are SGDLS and YYNGEE. As DNA, the CDR3 is TGTGCCAGCAGCGATACATTGGGATCCGGGACTAGCGTCCACACAGATACGCAGTATTTT. It translates to CASSDTLGSGTSVHTDTQYF.

The chain couples TRBV30 to TRBJ2-3, with D possibly being TRBD1 (6 bases). V lost 2 bases and J lost 2, with 11 bases in between. Germline values: CDR1 GTSNPN, CDR2 SVGIG (reference sequence). This CDR3 is 14 amino acids long. The CDR3 loop is CAWSTGPPTDTQYF. Written as DNA, the CDR3 is TGTGCCTGGAGTACAGGGCCCCCCACAGATACGCAGTATTTT.

The sample holds one count of this clone. This rearrangement joins TRBV27 to TRBJ1-1, with D perhaps matching TRBD1 (6 bases). The V gene's germline CDR1 is MNHEY and CDR2 SMNVEV (reference sequence). Trimming removed 3 bases from V and 5 bases from J, with 13 bases in between. The CDR3 runs 14 residues. In DNA form, the CDR3 reads TGTGCCAGCAGTTTTTTGGGGGCTAAGACTGAAGCTTTCTTT. Translated: CASSFLGAKTEAFF.

The chain combines TRBV7-9 with TRBJ2-2; 7 positions match TRBD2. CDR3 size: 18 residues. The germline gives CDR1 SEHNR, CDR2 FQNEAQ (reference sequence). Trimming took 3 bases from V and 2 from J; bases not matched to a gene: 12. The CDR3 here is CASSFVGTTRGNTGELFF. The CDR3 coding sequence is TGTGCCAGCAGCTTTGTCGGGACTACTAGGGGCAACACCGGGGAGCTGTTTTTT.

The chain links TRBV7-9 to TRBJ2-5; TRBD1 matches 7 bases. Germline V gene sequence: CDR1 SEHNR, CDR2 FQNEAQ (reference sequence). The CDR3 consists of 13 residues. After removal of 5 bases from V and 6 bases from J, the junction contained 6 bases not matched to a gene. The chain's CDR3 is CASSPGQRQTQYF. The CDR3 nucleotides are TGTGCCAGCAGCCCGGGACAGAGGCAGACCCAGTACTTC.

This sequence joins TRBV9 and TRBJ2-7; 8 nucleotides line up with TRBD2. V lost 1 base to trimming and J lost 2 bases; unmatched junction nucleotides: 8. Germline-derived CDR1 and CDR2 are SGDLS and YYNGEE. CDR3 size: 16 residues. In nucleotides, the CDR3 is TGTGCCAGCAGCGTACTCCAACTAGCGGACGCCTACGAGCAGTACGTC. It specifies CASSVLQLADAYEQYV.

Points on this clone: Other nucleotide sequences in the sample specify the same CDR3. In DNA form, the CDR3 reads TGTGCCAGCTCACCACCGTCGCGGGGGACCTACAATGAGCAGTTCTTC. It encodes CASSPPSRGTYNEQFF. This rearrangement joins TRBV18 to TRBJ2-1; TRBD2 matches at 7 bases. V lost 0 bases and J lost 2; bases outside the gene matches: 4. Germline V CDR1 and CDR2: KGHSH, LQKENI. There are 16 residues in the CDR3.

The gene calls are TRBV6-6 and TRBJ1-3; 9 positions match TRBD1. The J segment lost 2 bases and the V segment lost 8 bases, leaving 1 base of the junction unmatched. The CDR3 extends over 13 amino acids. CDR1 is MNHNY, CDR2 SVGAGI, per germline (reference sequence). The CDR3 DNA is TGTGCCAGCCGGGACAGGGCTGGAAACACCATATATTTT. It specifies CASRDRAGNTIYF.

The chain couples TRBV2 to TRBJ1-6, with 8 bases identical to TRBD1. From germline, CDR1 is SNHLY and CDR2 FYNNEI. This CDR3 is built from 14 residues. V shed 6 bases and J 5 bases; nucleotides not matched to a gene: 3. In nucleotides, the CDR3 is TGTGCCAGCAGACCGACAGGGGATAATTCACCCCTCCACTTT. It codes for CASRPTGDNSPLHF.

This chain links TRBV5-1 with TRBJ1-4; the match to TRBD1 covers 8 bases. Germline V CDR1 and CDR2: SGHRS, YFSETQ. V trimming: 4 bases; J trimming: 4 bases; junction bases outside the gene matches: 3. This CDR3 region has 14 residues. CDR3 residues: CASSPDRDNEKLFF. Written as DNA, the CDR3 is TGCGCCAGCAGCCCGGACAGGGATAATGAAAAACTGTTTTTT.

The chain is built from TRBV6-5 and TRBJ1-5, with 8 bases fitting TRBD1. V lost 4 bases, J lost 6 bases, and 2 bases stayed unmatched. Germline lookup yields CDR1 MNHEY and CDR2 SVGAGI. The CDR3 spans 13 residues. The chain's CDR3 is CASSWTGSQPQHF. The CDR3 nucleotides read TGTGCCAGCAGTTGGACAGGGAGTCAGCCCCAGCATTTT.